A single T cell receptor beta chain is shown here with its context. Its matching antigen is unknown. The data stem from a study of a mutant IDH1 vaccine in newly diagnosed glioma. Study-level background: The start of vaccination came 4-6 weeks after radiotherapy alone, or with temozolomide cycles. Standard pretreatment was either radiotherapy, temozolomide, or, for most, radiochemotherapy with temozolomide.

The time point denotes: week 47, end of study. Every vaccination contained 300 ug of the mutant IDH1 20-mer peptide and was paired with topical imiquimod. With V trimmed by 6 bases and J by 5 bases, 7 bases remained unmatched. The CDR3 is made up of 15 amino acids. Germline V gene data show CDR1 as MGHDK and CDR2 as SYGVNS. Only in-frame clones appear in the TCRdb table, and some are missing; sequencing was by immunoSEQ multiplex PCR. The sample shows some 35,000 clones, about 81% of them seen only once. This sample comprised PBMCs, obtained from a glioma patient whose treatment included an IDH1 peptide vaccine. This TCR was sampled from a middle-aged man with glioma. The chain uses TRBV25-1 and TRBJ1-6, with 7 nucleotides matching TRBD1. The chain's CDR3 is CASSRYRGHNSPLHF. The CDR3, as DNA: TGTGCCAGCAGCAGATACAGGGGACATAATTCACCCCTCCACTTT.